This T cell receptor (beta chain) derives from a study of regulatory T cells in long-lasting Graves disease. Study conclusions and caveats: Samples came from peripheral blood alone, without thyroid tissue.

Specified time point: newly diagnosed GD, antithyroid drugs for less than 3 months. PBMC RNA served as the TCR library source. The diagnosis of Graves' disease used American Thyroid Association guidelines. The sample holds many counts of this clonotype. Its specificity is not known. Sequencing libraries for TCR beta were prepared with iRepertoire HTBI primers and Arm-PCR of CDR3 regions. TCRdb re-called the multiplex PCR reads with MiXCR, one entry per CDR3 protein. Among some 220,000 distinct CDR3 sequences listed, roughly 19% were seen once. V shed 2 bases and J 0 bases; nucleotides not matched to a gene: 2. Germline-derived CDR1 and CDR2 are SGHRS and YFSETQ. The CDR3 contains 15 residues. A further study also used this sample, focusing on T cells in Graves' hyperthyroidism and ophthalmopathy.

This sequence originates from a woman in her 30s with Graves disease. The chain combines TRBV5-1 with TRBJ1-3; TRBD1 matches at 7 bases. Sequencing used peripheral blood mononuclear cells (PBMCs), obtained at new diagnosis, from a patient treated with antithyroid drugs. The CDR3 loop is CASSFTGDSGNTIYF. The CDR3 nucleotides read TGCGCCAGCAGCTTCACAGGGGACTCTGGAAACACCATATATTTT.